This is a list of T cell receptor beta chains from one sample in a study of cytomegalovirus exposure and HLA in healthy donors. Measured with immunoSEQ multiplex PCR; TCRdb has only the in-frame clones, and not every one. The data show roughly 34,000 clones, roughly 64% seen once. The sample was PBMCs. These receptors all stem from a man aged 40-49 years in good health and CMV-seropositive. Each CDR3 is given with its conserved first and last residue. D genes are given only for firm matches. Only part of the rows carry a size: once, few, many, or a class if the clone is expanded.

len | j_gene | abundance | d_gene | v_gene | CDR3nt | CDR3aa
15 | TRBJ1-3 | - | - | TRBV6-5 | TGTGCCAGCAGTTATGAACCGAGCTCTGGAAACACCATATATTTT | CASSYEPSSGNTIYF
16 | TRBJ1-1 | - | - | TRBV5-8 | TGTGCCAGCAGCTTGGTCGTAGGACTCATGAACACTGAAGCTTTCTTT | CASSLVVGLMNTEAFF
12 | TRBJ1-2 | - | - | TRBV6-5 | TGTGCCAGCAGCCAGGGGTACTATGGCTACACCTTC | CASSQGYYGYTF
13 | TRBJ1-2 | - | - | TRBV11-2 | TGTGCCAGCAGCTTCCAAGCGTTTAGCGGCTACACCTTC | CASSFQAFSGYTF
15 | TRBJ2-1 | - | - | TRBV11-2 | TGTGCCAGCAGCTTACCTCTCGGCCCCGCGGAGGAGCAGTTCTTC | CASSLPLGPAEEQFF
16 | TRBJ1-4 | - | - | TRBV14 | TGTGCCAGCAGCCAAGATGCGACAGCGCTAGGGGAAAAACTGTTTTTT | CASSQDATALGEKLFF
13 | TRBJ2-5 | - | - | TRBV5-6 | TGTGCCAGCAGCTTAGGAAGGGGCGAGACCCAGTACTTC | CASSLGRGETQYF
15 | TRBJ2-3 | - | - | TRBV5-6 | TGTGCCAGCAGCTCCAAGGTGGGGCCCACAGATACGCAGTATTTT | CASSSKVGPTDTQYF
15 | TRBJ1-6 | - | - | TRBV6-1 | TGTGCCAGCAGTGAAGGCCCAGGGATTAGCTCACCCCTCCACTTT | CASSEGPGISSPLHF
16 | TRBJ1-2 | - | - | TRBV9 | TGTGCCAGCAGCAGCCAGACAGGTTCATCTCCTTATGGCTACACCTTC | CASSSQTGSSPYGYTF
17 | TRBJ2-2 | - | - | TRBV9 | TGTGCCAGCAGCGTTGGGAGACACGAGGTGAACACCGGGGAGCTGTTTTTT | CASSVGRHEVNTGELFF
14 | TRBJ1-3 | - | - | TRBV5-1 | TGCGCCAGCAGCTCAGGAGGTTCTGGAAACACCATATATTTT | CASSSGGSGNTIYF
15 | TRBJ2-5 | few | TRBD2 | TRBV25-1 | TGTGCCAGCACGCCGCTAGCGGGGGTACAAGAGACCCAGTACTTC | CASTPLAGVQETQYF
13 | TRBJ2-2 | - | - | TRBV6-4 | TGTGCCAGCAGTGAAGAGGACACCGGGGAGCTGTTTTTT | CASSEEDTGELFF
16 | TRBJ2-2 | - | TRBD2 | TRBV11-2 | TGTGCCAGCAGCTCCCTGCGGGGGGGCCACACCGGGGAGCTGTTTTTT | CASSSLRGGHTGELFF
15 | TRBJ2-5 | few | - | TRBV5-6 | TGTGCCAGCAGCTTGGACCCGACAGCCCAAGAGACCCAGTACTTC | CASSLDPTAQETQYF
15 | TRBJ1-2 | - | TRBD1 | TRBV5-1 | TGCGCCAGCAGCCCGGGACAGGGAACTAACTATGGCTACACCTTC | CASSPGQGTNYGYTF
15 | TRBJ2-7 | - | TRBD2 | TRBV27 | TGTGCCAGCAGTTTAGGAGCGGGGGAATTCTACGAGCAGTACTTC | CASSLGAGEFYEQYF
13 | TRBJ1-1 | - | - | TRBV5-1 | TGCGCCAGCAGCTTCTCCGGGAACACTGAAGCTTTCTTT | CASSFSGNTEAFF
15 | TRBJ1-5 | few | - | TRBV9 | TGTGCCAGCAGCGTAGGGACGGAGGGCAATCAGCCCCAGCATTTT | CASSVGTEGNQPQHF
14 | TRBJ1-1 | few | - | TRBV6-6 | TGTGCCAGCACCCTAAATGGCGGGAACACTGAAGCTTTCTTT | CASTLNGGNTEAFF
13 | TRBJ2-5 | once | TRBD1 | TRBV10-3 | TGTGCCATCAGCGCCGGGACAGGGTCCCCCCAGTACTTC | CAISAGTGSPQYF
15 | TRBJ1-1 | - | - | TRBV5-4 | TGTGCCAGCAGCTTGGGGCAGGACATGAACACTGAAGCTTTCTTT | CASSLGQDMNTEAFF
18 | TRBJ1-6 | - | - | TRBV2 | TGTGCCAGCAGTCGAGGGTTTGGTGGAGAGCGGTATAATTCACCCCTCCACTTT | CASSRGFGGERYNSPLHF
14 | TRBJ2-5 | medium-sized | TRBD1 | TRBV6-4 | TGTGCCAGCAGCTCCAGGGACAGGGAAGAGACCCAGTACTTC | CASSSRDREETQYF
15 | TRBJ2-1 | - | TRBD1 | TRBV11-2 | TGTGCCAGCAAAATTCCGGGACAGGGCTACAATGAGCAGTTCTTC | CASKIPGQGYNEQFF
15 | TRBJ2-3 | few | TRBD2 | TRBV2 | TGTGCCAGCAGTCCAGGACTAGCGGACACAGATACGCAGTATTTT | CASSPGLADTDTQYF
15 | TRBJ1-1 | once | - | TRBV5-4 | TGTGCCAGCAGCTTGGTGACAGAGGTGAACACTGAAGCTTTCTTT | CASSLVTEVNTEAFF
14 | TRBJ1-6 | - | TRBD1 | TRBV5-4 | TGTGCCAGCAGCACCGGGACAGGTCGATCACCCCTCCACTTT | CASSTGTGRSPLHF
15 | TRBJ2-7 | - | TRBD2 | TRBV11-2 | TGTGCCAGCAGCCCCTGGCGGGGGGGTTCCTACGAGCAGTACTTC | CASSPWRGGSYEQYF